Listed here is a single T cell receptor (beta chain). Its antigen is still unknown. The sample holds no much larger clone one base away, and base qualities are not on file. Including cysteine and phenylalanine, the CDR3 has 17 amino acids. The entry retains the CDR3 DNA only, 51 bases that are in frame from base 1. From a lookup of the germline V gene (reference sequence), CDR1 and CDR2 are LGHDT and YNNKEL. Deletion took 0 bases off V and 4 bases off J, with a span of 18 bases between the germline ends. One collaborating source in Seattle enrolled patients during active infection and followed them longitudinally through the course of disease. The collaborating institutions used their own protocols to collect whole blood in K2EDTA tubes. For TCRbeta analysis, collaborators shipped samples in one of three forms: frozen whole blood, isolated PBMCs, or DNA extracted from either of those sample types.

This specimen comes from a study of blood T cell repertoires in COVID-19 (dated by TCRdb to about 2020). For context, the study as a whole: Samples from collaborators originated in the United States, Italy and Spain and spanned both the acute and convalescent phases of COVID-19. HLA class I and class II types, where available, came from metadata supplied by the sample provider rather than from assay-based typing. The repertoires were made available in a free public database intended to serve as a resource for research on the immune response to SARS-CoV-2. The samples were drawn from the first 160 participants of the ongoing ImmuneRACE study and from 950 to 1,500 subjects provided by 6 global collaborators. Nearly every sample came with metadata listing a de-identified subject ID, COVID-19 status, age in years and sex. Deeply sampled blood TCRbeta repertoires from subjects exposed to, actively infected with, or recovered from COVID-19 were included in the dataset. The material from the prospective study consisted of cDNA or gDNA derived from T cells, B-cell-depleted T cells, or PBMCs. The full study reports these points: The amount of clinical and demographic metadata varied by source and participant and was provided uncurated.

The immunoSEQ Assay, a bias-controlled multiplex PCR, was used to amplify TCRbeta CDR3 regions from genomic DNA. The authors' pipeline ran thus. Within the assay, amplification of reference gene primers was used to estimate how many nucleated cells each sample contained. To quantify the absolute abundance of each unique TCRbeta CDR3 rearrangement, sequence reads were collapsed and filtered. Productive Simpson clonality was computed per sample as the square root of Simpson's diversity index over productive rearrangements. TCRdb's version of the immuneACCESS table is confined to in-frame rearrangements and falls short of the full clone set. An unresolved V gene accounts for under half of the shortfall where checked; the remainder is of unknown origin. The V and J calls and clone size come from that table; D and trimming were worked out from the DNA. This sample has more than 200,000 clones in its table, and roughly 84% of those were observed once. The ten biggest clones cover approximately 10% of the sample.

This sequence uses TRBV3-1 (or the pseudogene TRBV3-2) and TRBJ1-2; the D segment cannot be called with confidence. What was sequenced was peripheral blood. The receptor comes from a woman aged 80 or over with COVID-19, enrolled during active disease. The CDR3 region: CASSQDMGRSGIYGYTF. The DNA reads TGTGCCAGCAGCCAAGACATGGGTCGATCGGGGATCTATGGCTACACCTTC.